This T cell receptor beta chain was identified in a study of blood T cells in healthy people across ages. This CDR3 comprises 13 residues. The germline V gene has CDR1 MNHNY and CDR2 SVGAGI (reference sequence). Next came a second PCR, run for 7 to 11 cycles, which used a sample-barcoded 5' primer along with a J-beta primer mix. MiXCR, applied by TCRdb to the 5' RACE reads, yields one record per CDR3 protein. The sample has 650,000 to 900,000 distinct CDR3 sequences, approximately 59% seen once. To note about this clonotype: Its antigen is undetermined.

Study outcomes and limitations: PBMCs that were unsorted prevented a conclusive naive versus antigen-experienced comparison. Naive CD4+ cell counts and diversity both ran higher in long-lived than in aged donors.

The rearrangement links TRBV6-6 to TRBJ2-7; D remains unclear. The DNA end favors TRBJ2-5, so the J call may be wrong. Sequenced material: blood. This sequence originates from a young man in good health. CDR3 coding DNA: TGTGCCAGCAGTTACGGGGAACTGGAGACCCAGTACTTC. Residues: CASSYGELETQYF.